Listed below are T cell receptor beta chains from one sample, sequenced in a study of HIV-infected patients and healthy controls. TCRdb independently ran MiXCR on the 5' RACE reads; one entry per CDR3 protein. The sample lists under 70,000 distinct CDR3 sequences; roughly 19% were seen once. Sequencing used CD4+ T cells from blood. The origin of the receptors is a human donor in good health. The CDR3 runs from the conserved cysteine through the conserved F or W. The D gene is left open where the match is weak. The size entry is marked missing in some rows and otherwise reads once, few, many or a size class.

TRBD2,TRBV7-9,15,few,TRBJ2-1,TGTGCCAGCAGCCTCCCCGGGACTAGCCTCAATGAGCAGTTCTTC,CASSLPGTSLNEQFF
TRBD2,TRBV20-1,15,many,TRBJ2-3,TGCAGTGCTAGGTTGCTAGCGGGGCCCTCGGATACGCAGTATTTT,CSARLLAGPSDTQYF
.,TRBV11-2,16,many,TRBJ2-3,TGTGCCAGCAGCTTAGTCGGTAGCAGCATCACAGATACGCAGTATTTT,CASSLVGSSITDTQYF
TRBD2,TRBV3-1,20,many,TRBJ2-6,TGTGCCAGCAGCCCTAAACATCTAGCGGGGGTGAGTTCTGGGGCCAACGTCCTGACTTTC,CASSPKHLAGVSSGANVLTF
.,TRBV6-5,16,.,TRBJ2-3,TGTGCCAGCAGTTCCGGAACAGGGCATAGCACAGATACGCAGTATTTT,CASSSGTGHSTDTQYF
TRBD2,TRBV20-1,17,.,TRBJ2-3,TGCAGTGCTAGAGATTGGACTAGCGGGATGAGCACAGATACGCAGTATTTT,CSARDWTSGMSTDTQYF
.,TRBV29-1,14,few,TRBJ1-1,TGCAGCGTTGAACCGAGATTACTTAACACTGAAGCTTTCTTT,CSVEPRLLNTEAFF
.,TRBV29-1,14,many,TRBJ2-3,TGCAGCGTCCAACGTTCAGGGAGCGAAGATACGCAGTATTTT,CSVQRSGSEDTQYF
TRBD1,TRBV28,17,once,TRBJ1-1,TGTGCCAGCAGTTCCGTGGACAGGGGGCTTTTCGCCACTGAAGCTTTCTTT,CASSSVDRGLFATEAFF
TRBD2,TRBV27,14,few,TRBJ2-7,TGTGCCAGCAGTTTCCTAGCGGGAGGTCCCGAGCAGTACTTC,CASSFLAGGPEQYF
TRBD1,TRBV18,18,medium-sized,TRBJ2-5,TGTGCCAGCTCACGCCGGGACAGGAGTCGTCTAATCCAAGAGACCCAGTACTTC,CASSRRDRSRLIQETQYF
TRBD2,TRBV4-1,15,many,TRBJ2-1,TGCGCCAGCAGCGGCAGCGGGGGGGCCTACAATGAGCAGTTCTTC,CASSGSGGAYNEQFF
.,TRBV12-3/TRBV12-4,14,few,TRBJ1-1,TGTGCCAGCAGTTTCCGGGGAAGTGACACTGAAGCTTTCTTT,CASSFRGSDTEAFF
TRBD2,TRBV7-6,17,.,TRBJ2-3,TGTGCCAGCAGCTTGGGCCTAGCGGGTCCACGGGGAGATACGCAGTATTTT,CASSLGLAGPRGDTQYF
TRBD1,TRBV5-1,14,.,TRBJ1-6,TGCGCCAGCAACAGGGGGACAGGAGATTCACCCCTCCACTTT,CASNRGTGDSPLHF
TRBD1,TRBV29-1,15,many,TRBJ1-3,TGCAGCGGCCGGGGACAGGCCGACTCTGGAAACACCATATATTTT,CSGRGQADSGNTIYF
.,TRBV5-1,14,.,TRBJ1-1,TGCGCCAGCAGCTTGGTCGCAGGGGACACTGAAGCTTTCTTT,CASSLVAGDTEAFF
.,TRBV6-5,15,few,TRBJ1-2,TGTGCCAGCAGTTACTCGAAGGACACCTCCTATGGCTACACCTTC,CASSYSKDTSYGYTF
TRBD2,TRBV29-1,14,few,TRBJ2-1,TGCAGCGTCTTACTAGCGGAGTCCTACAATGAGCAGTTCTTC,CSVLLAESYNEQFF
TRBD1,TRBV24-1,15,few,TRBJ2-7,TGTGCCACCAGTGGATTAACAGGGGACCGGGGCGAGCAGTACTTC,CATSGLTGDRGEQYF
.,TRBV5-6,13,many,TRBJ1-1,TGTGCCAGCAGCCCACATCGGGTCGCTGAAGCTTTCTTT,CASSPHRVAEAFF
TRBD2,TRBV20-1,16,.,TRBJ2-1,TGCAGTGCTACCGGGACTAGCGGGGTGCCCTACAATGAGCAGTTCTTC,CSATGTSGVPYNEQFF
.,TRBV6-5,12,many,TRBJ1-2,TGTGCCAGCAGCGACAGATACCATGGCTACACCTTC,CASSDRYHGYTF
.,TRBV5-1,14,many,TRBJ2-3,TGCGCCAGCAGCTTGGACGCCGCCACAGATACGCAGTATTTT,CASSLDAATDTQYF
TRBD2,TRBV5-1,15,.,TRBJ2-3,TGCGCCAGCAGCAAGAGTAGCGGGGTCACAGATACGCAGTATTTT,CASSKSSGVTDTQYF
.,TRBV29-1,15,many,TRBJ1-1,TGCAGCGTCGCGGCGGGTTGGGGGATGAACACTGAAGCTTTCTTT,CSVAAGWGMNTEAFF
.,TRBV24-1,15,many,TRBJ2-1,TGTGCCACCAGTGATGTTGGGCTAGCAGGGAATGAGCAGTTCTTC,CATSDVGLAGNEQFF
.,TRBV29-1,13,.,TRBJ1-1,TGCAGCGGCCACAGAGCAATGAACACTGAAGCTTTCTTT,CSGHRAMNTEAFF
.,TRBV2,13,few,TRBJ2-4,TGTGCCAGCAGTGATAGCGGCGTAAACATTCAGTACTTC,CASSDSGVNIQYF
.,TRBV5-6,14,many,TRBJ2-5,TGTGCCAGCAGCTTGGAATCGGGGGTCGCTACCCAGTACTTC,CASSLESGVATQYF
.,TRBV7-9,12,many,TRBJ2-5,TGTGCCAGCAGCTACAAGCAAGAGACCCAGTACTTC,CASSYKQETQYF
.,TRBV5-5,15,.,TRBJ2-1,TGTGCCAGCAGACTTAACAGGCTTACCTACAATGAGCAGTTCTTC,CASRLNRLTYNEQFF
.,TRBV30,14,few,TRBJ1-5,TGTGCCTGGTCGCGAGGGATAGGCAATCAGCCCCAGCATTTT,CAWSRGIGNQPQHF
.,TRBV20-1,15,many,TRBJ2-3,TGCAGTGCTAGAACTACCCAAGGCCCCACAGATACGCAGTATTTT,CSARTTQGPTDTQYF
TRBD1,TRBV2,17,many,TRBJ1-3,TGTGCCAGCAGCCGAAACGAAGGGACAGTCTCTGGAAACACCATATATTTT,CASSRNEGTVSGNTIYF
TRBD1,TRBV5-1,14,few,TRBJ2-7,TGCGCCAGCAGCTTGAATCCAGGGGGCTACGAGCAGTACTTC,CASSLNPGGYEQYF
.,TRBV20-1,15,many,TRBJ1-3,TGCAGTGCTAGAGCCCAAGGATCTTCGAGGAACACCATATATTTT,CSARAQGSSRNTIYF
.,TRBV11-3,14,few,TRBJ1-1,TGTGCCAGCAGCTTAGATCTGAGGAACACTGAAGCTTTCTTT,CASSLDLRNTEAFF
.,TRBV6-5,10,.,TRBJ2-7,TGTGCCAGCAGCCTATCCACGCAGTACTTC,CASSLSTQYF
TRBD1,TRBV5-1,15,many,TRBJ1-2,TGCGCCAGCAGCCCTTCGACAGGGCAATCTTATGGCTACACCTTC,CASSPSTGQSYGYTF
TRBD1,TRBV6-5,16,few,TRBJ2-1,TGTGCCAGCAGTTACTCAGCCGGGACAGGGTTTCATGAGCAGTTCTTC,CASSYSAGTGFHEQFF
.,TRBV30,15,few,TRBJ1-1,TGTGCCTGGAAGCGGGACAATAAAAAGGCCACTGAAGCTTTCTTT,CAWKRDNKKATEAFF
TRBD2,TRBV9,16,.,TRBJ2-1,TGTGCCAGCAGCCCTCTTGGAGCGGGAGGGTTAAATGAGCAGTTCTTC,CASSPLGAGGLNEQFF
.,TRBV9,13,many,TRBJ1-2,TGTGCCAGCAGCGCCGGTTTTAACTATGGCTACACCTTC,CASSAGFNYGYTF
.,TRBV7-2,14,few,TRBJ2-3,TGTGCCAGCACCTTTGGCGCTAGCACAGATACGCAGTATTTT,CASTFGASTDTQYF
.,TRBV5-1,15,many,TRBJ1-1,TGCGCCAGCAACTTAGGCCAGGGATTGAACACTGAAGCTTTCTTT,CASNLGQGLNTEAFF
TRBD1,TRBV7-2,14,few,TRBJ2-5,TGTGCCAGCAGCCCAGACAGGGGGGTCAAGACCCAGTACTTC,CASSPDRGVKTQYF
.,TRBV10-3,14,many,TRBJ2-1,TGTGCCATCAGTGAGTCGATAGGAGACAATGAGCAGTTCTTC,CAISESIGDNEQFF